This section outlines one T cell receptor (beta chain) sequence together with its context. Random hexamers served to reverse transcribe about 0.5 to 1 ug RNA. TCRdb independently ran MiXCR on the immunoSEQ multiplex PCR reads; one entry per CDR3 protein. The data contain 150,000 or so distinct CDR3 sequences, roughly 94% of them seen just once; the ten biggest clones take up approximately 0.094%. The CDR3 has 12 amino acids. Per germline, CDR1 SQVTM and CDR2 ANQGSEA. V was shortened by 4 bases and J by 0 bases, with 7 bases between the two germline ends. This specimen comes from a study of CD8 T cells in Susac syndrome.

The chain has TRBV29-1 and TRBJ2-7; no clear D. Sequencing used CD4+ T cells from PBMCs. The TCR originated in a human donor with multiple sclerosis. The CDR3 DNA reads as TGCAGCGTTGTGAAACCCTCCTACGAGCAGTACTTC. This translates into CSVVKPSYEQYF.